This T cell receptor beta chain derives from a study of T cells in localized non-small cell lung cancer. This CDR3 is built from 15 residues. V lost 1 base, J lost 5 bases, and 12 bases lay in between. Germline CDR1 LGHNA, CDR2 YNFKEQ. Assay: immunoSEQ multiplex PCR; the TCRdb copy retains only in-frame clones and omits some. The profile shows around 26,000 clones, over 70% of them singletons. This rearrangement joins TRBV4-2 to TRBJ2-1, with D tentatively TRBD2 (6 bases). The TCR originated in a man between 40 and 75 years old with stage III squamous cell lung carcinoma. The starting material was peripheral blood, obtained before any cancer treatment. Here the CDR3 DNA reads TGTGCCAGCAGCCAAGGGGGACTCGGGAACAATGAGCAGTTCTTC. It translates to CASSQGGLGNNEQFF.